These T cell receptor beta chains were read from a single sample in a study of T cell changes during pregnancy in multiple sclerosis. TCRdb keeps only in-frame clones here, not all; method: immunoSEQ multiplex PCR. This sample has under 95,000 clones, with 80% to 95% found just once. The material sequenced was peripheral blood, taken in the second trimester of pregnancy. The receptors were sampled from a female donor in good health, enrolled as a control in a pregnancy study. Each CDR3 is given with its conserved first and last residue. Each record gives: CDR3 length, D gene, clone size, J gene, V gene, CDR3 protein, CDR3 DNA. A D gene is named only where the DNA matches it firmly. Clone size is not always given. Where it is, it says once, few, many or a class for expanded clones.

cdr3_length: 14
d_call: TRBD2
clone_size: NA
j_call: TRBJ2-1
v_call: TRBV6-4
cdr3_aa: CASSPLAGVDEQFF
cdr3_nt: TGTGCCAGCAGCCCGCTAGCGGGGGTAGATGAGCAGTTCTTC

cdr3_length: 11
d_call: NA
clone_size: NA
j_call: TRBJ2-3
v_call: TRBV11-3
cdr3_aa: CARPRTDTQYF
cdr3_nt: TGTGCCAGACCTAGGACAGATACGCAGTATTTT

cdr3_length: 14
d_call: NA
clone_size: once
j_call: TRBJ2-3
v_call: TRBV28
cdr3_aa: CATSLTSSTDTQYF
cdr3_nt: TGTGCCACCAGTCTGACAAGTAGCACAGATACGCAGTATTTT

cdr3_length: 14
d_call: NA
clone_size: NA
j_call: TRBJ2-5
v_call: TRBV6-5
cdr3_aa: CASSYSQGTQTQYF
cdr3_nt: TGTGCCAGCAGTTACTCGCAAGGGACACAGACCCAGTACTTC

cdr3_length: 15
d_call: TRBD1
clone_size: NA
j_call: TRBJ1-2
v_call: TRBV7-2
cdr3_aa: CASTFTGTVNYGYTF
cdr3_nt: TGTGCCAGCACCTTTACCGGGACAGTTAACTATGGCTACACCTTC

cdr3_length: 12
d_call: NA
clone_size: NA
j_call: TRBJ1-2
v_call: TRBV6-1
cdr3_aa: CASSEVGRGYTF
cdr3_nt: TGTGCCAGCAGTGAAGTAGGGAGGGGCTACACCTTC

cdr3_length: 19
d_call: NA
clone_size: NA
j_call: TRBJ2-2
v_call: TRBV9
cdr3_aa: CASSVATTRSDLGTGELFF
cdr3_nt: TGTGCCAGCAGCGTAGCTACGACTAGATCGGACCTGGGCACCGGGGAGCTGTTTTTT

cdr3_length: 15
d_call: NA
clone_size: NA
j_call: TRBJ1-4
v_call: TRBV5-4
cdr3_aa: CASSLQGFSDEKLFF
cdr3_nt: TGTGCCAGCAGCCTCCAGGGGTTTTCTGATGAAAAACTGTTTTTT

cdr3_length: 14
d_call: NA
clone_size: NA
j_call: TRBJ1-2
v_call: TRBV4-3
cdr3_aa: CASSQASLAGGYTF
cdr3_nt: TGCGCCAGCAGCCAAGCCTCCTTAGCGGGCGGCTACACCTTC

cdr3_length: 14
d_call: NA
clone_size: NA
j_call: TRBJ1-2
v_call: TRBV6-6
cdr3_aa: CASSPDSSNYGYTF
cdr3_nt: TGTGCCAGCAGTCCGGACAGTTCTAACTATGGCTACACCTTC

cdr3_length: 16
d_call: NA
clone_size: once
j_call: TRBJ2-2
v_call: TRBV7-3
cdr3_aa: CASSLIGGANTGELFF
cdr3_nt: TGTGCCAGCAGCTTAATAGGGGGGGCCAACACCGGGGAGCTGTTTTTT

cdr3_length: 15
d_call: NA
clone_size: NA
j_call: TRBJ2-5
v_call: TRBV27
cdr3_aa: CASSSAQARGETQYF
cdr3_nt: TGTGCCAGCAGTTCAGCACAGGCCAGGGGAGAGACCCAGTACTTC

cdr3_length: 16
d_call: NA
clone_size: NA
j_call: TRBJ1-2
v_call: TRBV7-2
cdr3_aa: CASSLDPGVPPDGYTF
cdr3_nt: TGTGCCAGCAGCTTAGATCCGGGGGTCCCTCCCGATGGCTACACCTTC

cdr3_length: 15
d_call: TRBD1
clone_size: NA
j_call: TRBJ1-4
v_call: TRBV5-1
cdr3_aa: CASSSRQGANEKLFF
cdr3_nt: TGCGCCAGCAGCTCGAGACAGGGGGCTAATGAAAAACTGTTTTTT

cdr3_length: 15
d_call: TRBD1
clone_size: NA
j_call: TRBJ1-2
v_call: TRBV30
cdr3_aa: CAWDYTGAPHYGYTF
cdr3_nt: TGTGCCTGGGATTATACAGGGGCGCCGCATTATGGCTACACCTTC

cdr3_length: 14
d_call: TRBD2
clone_size: NA
j_call: TRBJ2-1
v_call: TRBV9
cdr3_aa: CASSASGLAGGPFF
cdr3_nt: TGTGCCAGCAGCGCCTCCGGACTAGCGGGGGGTCCGTTCTTC

cdr3_length: 16
d_call: NA
clone_size: NA
j_call: TRBJ2-3
v_call: TRBV12-2
cdr3_aa: CASRLGRGGGADTQYF
cdr3_nt: TGTGCAAGTCGCTTAGGGCGGGGGGGCGGTGCAGATACGCAGTATTTT

cdr3_length: 16
d_call: TRBD2
clone_size: NA
j_call: TRBJ2-1
v_call: TRBV7-3
cdr3_aa: CASSLILASGPNEQFF
cdr3_nt: TGTGCCAGCAGCTTAATTTTGGCTAGCGGACCCAATGAGCAGTTCTTC

cdr3_length: 15
d_call: NA
clone_size: NA
j_call: TRBJ1-5
v_call: TRBV4-2
cdr3_aa: CASTQSAGSNQPQHF
cdr3_nt: TGTGCCAGCACTCAGAGCGCAGGGAGCAATCAGCCCCAGCATTTT

cdr3_length: 13
d_call: NA
clone_size: NA
j_call: TRBJ2-7
v_call: TRBV5-1
cdr3_aa: CASSGGLALEQYF
cdr3_nt: TGCGCCAGCTCCGGAGGGTTGGCCCTCGAGCAGTACTTC

cdr3_length: 13
d_call: NA
clone_size: NA
j_call: TRBJ2-7
v_call: TRBV11-2
cdr3_aa: CASSLDRVYEQYF
cdr3_nt: TGTGCCAGCAGCTTAGATCGCGTCTACGAGCAGTACTTC

cdr3_length: 14
d_call: TRBD2
clone_size: NA
j_call: TRBJ2-1
v_call: TRBV7-2
cdr3_aa: CASHVASGNNEQFF
cdr3_nt: TGTGCCAGCCATGTGGCTAGCGGTAACAATGAGCAGTTCTTC

cdr3_length: 16
d_call: TRBD1
clone_size: NA
j_call: TRBJ2-2
v_call: TRBV5-1
cdr3_aa: CASSLQGAGLAGELFF
cdr3_nt: TGCGCCAGCAGCTTGCAGGGGGCAGGTTTGGCCGGGGAGCTGTTTTTT

cdr3_length: 19
d_call: NA
clone_size: NA
j_call: TRBJ1-3
v_call: TRBV9
cdr3_aa: CASSAHRDTRMSSGNTIYF
cdr3_nt: TGTGCCAGCAGCGCCCATAGGGACACCCGTATGAGCTCTGGAAACACCATATATTTT

cdr3_length: 14
d_call: NA
clone_size: NA
j_call: TRBJ1-1
v_call: TRBV7-3
cdr3_aa: CASSSGGWNTEAFF
cdr3_nt: TGTGCCAGCAGCTCGGGGGGCTGGAACACTGAAGCTTTCTTT

cdr3_length: 17
d_call: NA
clone_size: NA
j_call: TRBJ1-6
v_call: TRBV9
cdr3_aa: CASSVAPVQGTNSPLHF
cdr3_nt: TGTGCCAGCAGCGTAGCCCCAGTACAGGGAACCAATTCACCCCTCCACTTT

cdr3_length: 16
d_call: TRBD1
clone_size: once
j_call: TRBJ1-1
v_call: TRBV15
cdr3_aa: CATSRDRQGAWTEAFF
cdr3_nt: TGTGCCACCAGCAGAGATCGGCAGGGGGCATGGACTGAAGCTTTCTTT

cdr3_length: 15
d_call: NA
clone_size: once
j_call: TRBJ2-2
v_call: TRBV4-1
cdr3_aa: CASSPGGPSAGELFF
cdr3_nt: TGCGCCAGCAGCCCCGGAGGACCCAGCGCCGGGGAGCTGTTTTTT

cdr3_length: 14
d_call: NA
clone_size: NA
j_call: TRBJ2-7
v_call: TRBV19
cdr3_aa: CASSADRSSYEQYF
cdr3_nt: TGTGCCAGTAGTGCTGACAGGAGCTCCTACGAGCAGTACTTC

cdr3_length: 16
d_call: NA
clone_size: NA
j_call: TRBJ1-1
v_call: TRBV19
cdr3_aa: CASSMVWVRGITEAFF
cdr3_nt: TGTGCCAGTAGTATGGTTTGGGTCAGGGGAATAACTGAAGCTTTCTTT

cdr3_length: 14
d_call: NA
clone_size: NA
j_call: TRBJ1-4
v_call: TRBV19
cdr3_aa: CASSQTGVNEKLFF
cdr3_nt: TGTGCCAGTAGCCAGACAGGAGTTAATGAAAAACTGTTTTTT